Below, 14 T cell receptor beta chains from the same sample are listed, as sequenced in a study of blood T cell repertoires in COVID-19. Sequencing was performed with immunoSEQ multiplex PCR; in TCRdb, only in-frame clones are kept and a portion is missing. The sample comprises roughly 230,000 clones, roughly 83% of which are singletons, and 6% to 9.5% rests with the top ten. The sample was peripheral blood. These receptors originate from a woman aged 50 to 60 with acute or convalescent COVID-19.

The genes are TRBV25-1 and TRBJ2-3; 7 bases are a match to TRBD1. Germline loops: CDR1 MGHDK, CDR2 SYGVNS. The V segment lost 4 bases and the J segment 0 bases; nucleotides outside the gene matches: 7. The CDR3 extends over 16 amino acids. CDR3 residues: CASSVNRGPSTDTQYF. The CDR3 DNA sequence: TGTGCCAGCAGTGTAAACAGGGGCCCTAGCACAGATACGCAGTATTTT.

The genes are TRBV30 and TRBJ1-2, with TRBD1 identical over 7 bases. The CDR3 consists of 15 residues. With 3 bases clipped from V and 1 base from J, the junction kept 8 bases outside the gene matches. In germline, CDR1 is GTSNPN, CDR2 SVGIG (reference sequence). CDR3 residues: CAWSRDRYINYGYTF. In nucleotides, the CDR3 is TGTGCCTGGAGCCGGGACAGATACATTAACTATGGCTACACCTTC.

Only a few counts were recorded for this clone. In the same sample, other DNA sequences code for this CDR3. J is TRBJ1-2 and V is TRBV5-1, with D possibly TRBD1 on 6 matching bases. V was cut by 2 bases and J by 3 bases, with 8 bases left in between. The CDR3 is 13 residues long. Germline CDR1 SGHRS, CDR2 YFSETQ. The CDR3 reads CASSLAGDYGYTF. CDR3 nucleotides: TGCGCCAGCAGCTTAGCAGGGGACTATGGCTACACCTTC.

The chain combines TRBV3-1 (or the pseudogene TRBV3-2) with TRBJ1-1; D is ambiguous. CDR1 and CDR2 from the germline V gene are LGHDT and YNNKEL (reference sequence). The CDR3 spans 15 residues. Trimming removed 3 bases from V and 2 bases from J, with 13 bases in between. CDR3 amino acids: CASSQPSGSNTEAFF. The CDR3 bases are TGTGCCAGCAGCCAGCCTTCAGGTTCCAACACTGAAGCTTTCTTT.

J is TRBJ2-1 and V is TRBV3-1 (or the pseudogene TRBV3-2), with 9 bases lining up with TRBD1. The CDR3 runs to 16 residues. Germline V CDR1 and CDR2: LGHDT, YNNKEL (reference sequence). V was pared by 3 bases and J by 4 bases, with 7 bases of the junction left unmatched. CDR3 region: CASSQEGQGYYNEQFF. For the CDR3, the DNA is TGTGCCAGCAGCCAGGAGGGACAGGGCTATTACAATGAGCAGTTCTTC.

The J gene is TRBJ1-2, the V gene TRBV12-3 or TRBV12-4; D uncertain. The CDR3 sequence is 12 residues long. V lost 3 bases to trimming and J lost 4 bases, with 6 bases between them. The CDR3: CASSFQAYGYTF. DNA for the CDR3: TGTGCCAGCAGTTTTCAGGCCTATGGCTACACCTTC.

V is TRBV7-9 and J is TRBJ2-7; 9 nucleotides align to TRBD1. The V segment lost 5 bases and the J segment 6 bases; nucleotides outside the gene matches: 8. The CDR3 length is 14 residues. Germline V gives CDR1 SEHNR, CDR2 FQNEAQ (reference sequence). The CDR3 spells CASSIPGQGGEQYF. The CDR3 nucleotides read TGTGCCAGCAGCATCCCGGGACAGGGCGGCGAGCAGTACTTC.

As to this clone: The sample has other DNA sequences that encode this CDR3 too. This chain joins TRBV11-2 and TRBJ1-2; D is ambiguous. Germline V gene lookup returns CDR1 SGHAT and CDR2 FQNNGV. This CDR3 comprises 13 residues. V was pared by 0 bases and J by 3 bases, with 5 bases between. The CDR3 DNA reads TGTGCCAGCAGCTTAGATCGGGACTATGGCTACACCTTC. Its protein product is CASSLDRDYGYTF.

The chain couples TRBV30 to TRBJ2-6, with D possibly matching TRBD2 (5 bases). The CDR3 covers 15 residues. CDR1 and CDR2 from the germline V gene are GTSNPN and SVGIG (reference sequence). V lost 1 base, J lost 0 bases, and 7 bases lay in between. CDR3: CAWSGGHSGANVLTF. CDR3 nucleotides: TGTGCCTGGAGTGGAGGGCACTCTGGGGCCAACGTCCTGACTTTC.

This clone has more than one count but fewer than ten. The rearrangement joins TRBV15 to TRBJ2-7; TRBD2 matches at 7 bases. Germline V gives CDR1 LNHNV, CDR2 YYDKDF (reference sequence). J lost 5 bases, V lost 0 bases, and 7 bases had no gene match. The CDR3 sequence is 15 residues long. CDR3 residues: CATSRDMGGLNEQYF. The CDR3 DNA reads as TGTGCCACCAGCAGAGATATGGGGGGGTTGAACGAGCAGTACTTC.

The chain carries TRBV3-1 (or the pseudogene TRBV3-2) and TRBJ2-1, with TRBD1 identical over 10 bases. The CDR3 extends over 15 amino acids. CDR1 is LGHDT and CDR2 is YNNKEL in the germline V gene (reference sequence). Trimming took 1 base from V and 8 from J; bases not matched to a gene: 5. The DNA of the CDR3 is TGTGCCAGCAGCCAAGGGACAGGGGGTTTCGATGAGCAGTTCTTC. Its translation is CASSQGTGGFDEQFF.

The chain joins TRBV25-1 to TRBJ2-2; D perhaps matches TRBD2 (5 bases). Trimming cost V 5 bases and J 5 bases, with 9 bases left between them. Germline-derived CDR1 and CDR2 are MGHDK and SYGVNS. There are 13 residues in the CDR3. CDR3 protein: CASSPGSTGELFF. In DNA form, the CDR3 reads TGTGCCAGCAGTCCGGGGTCTACCGGGGAGCTGTTTTTT.

The rearrangement uses TRBV20-1 and TRBJ1-2; maybe TRBD1 (6 bases). The CDR3 runs 13 residues. Trimming removed 3 bases from V and 6 bases from J, with 14 bases in between. Germline assignment: CDR1 DFQATT and CDR2 SNEGSKA (reference sequence). As DNA, the CDR3 is TGCAGTGCTAGTGGGGGGCCGGGGAATGGCTACACCTTC. This sequence encodes CSASGGPGNGYTF.

J is TRBJ2-3 and V is TRBV11-2; 10 bases line up with TRBD2. Germline values: CDR1 SGHAT, CDR2 FQNNGV. The CDR3 spans 17 residues. The ends lost 3 bases at V and 0 bases at J; junction bases unmatched: 6. CDR3 sequence reads: CASSFASGGPSTDTQYF. The DNA for the CDR3 is TGTGCCAGCAGCTTCGCTAGCGGGGGACCTAGCACAGATACGCAGTATTTT.